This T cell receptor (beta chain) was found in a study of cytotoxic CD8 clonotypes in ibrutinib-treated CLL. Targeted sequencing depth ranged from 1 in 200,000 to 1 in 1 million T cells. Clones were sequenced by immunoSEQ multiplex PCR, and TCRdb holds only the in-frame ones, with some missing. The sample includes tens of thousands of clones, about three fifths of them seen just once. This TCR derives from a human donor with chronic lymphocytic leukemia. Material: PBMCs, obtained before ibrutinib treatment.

CDR3 bases: TGTGCCAGCAGACCCATAAGAAGGAGAGGGAGCACAGATACGCAGTATTTT. This encodes CASRPIRRRGSTDTQYF. The genes are TRBV11-2 and TRBJ2-3; D possibly corresponds to TRBD2 (5 bases). CDR1 and CDR2 from the germline V gene are SGHAT and FQNNGV. CDR3 length: 17 residues. V dropped 6 bases and J dropped 0 bases, with 19 bases sitting between them.